These T cell receptor beta chains were read from a single sample in a study of graft-versus-host responses after intestinal transplantation. No antigen has been assigned to these receptors. Measured with immunoSEQ multiplex PCR; TCRdb has only the in-frame clones, and not every one. The table has tens of thousands of clones, 90% to 95% seen once. This material consisted of unstimulated CD8+ T cells sorted from spleen or lymph node cells, taken before transplant. Every receptor here comes from a human donor who was the organ donor for an intestinal transplant. The CDR3 runs from the conserved cysteine through the conserved F or W. The order of the fields is clone size, D gene, J gene, CDR3 length, V gene, CDR3 protein, CDR3 DNA. D genes are given only for firm matches. Size tells how often a clone was seen (once, few, many) or the class of an expanded clone, and some rows leave it out.

clone size: -
D gene: -
J gene: TRBJ2-3
CDR3 length: 15
V gene: TRBV9
CDR3 protein: CASGPAGALTDTQYF
CDR3 DNA: TGTGCCAGTGGTCCGGCGGGGGCCCTAACAGATACGCAGTATTTT

clone size: -
D gene: TRBD2
J gene: TRBJ2-5
CDR3 length: 17
V gene: TRBV5-4
CDR3 protein: CASGEEGDYPQQETQYF
CDR3 DNA: TGTGCCAGCGGCGAAGAAGGGGACTACCCCCAGCAAGAGACCCAGTACTTC

clone size: -
D gene: -
J gene: TRBJ2-6
CDR3 length: 15
V gene: TRBV28
CDR3 protein: CASSLVSSGANVLTF
CDR3 DNA: TGTGCCAGCAGTTTAGTGAGCTCTGGGGCCAACGTCCTGACTTTC

clone size: once
D gene: TRBD1
J gene: TRBJ2-7
CDR3 length: 17
V gene: TRBV6-4
CDR3 protein: CASSDSKRIQGTYEQYF
CDR3 DNA: TGTGCCAGCAGTGACTCGAAACGTATACAGGGGACGTACGAGCAGTACTTC

clone size: -
D gene: TRBD2
J gene: TRBJ2-3
CDR3 length: 17
V gene: TRBV11-2
CDR3 protein: CASSSQTSGRNTDTQYF
CDR3 DNA: TGTGCCAGCAGCTCTCAGACTAGCGGGAGGAATACAGATACGCAGTATTTT

clone size: -
D gene: TRBD1
J gene: TRBJ1-1
CDR3 length: 14
V gene: TRBV6-6
CDR3 protein: CASSYSGQGLDAFF
CDR3 DNA: TGTGCCAGCAGTTACTCGGGACAGGGTTTGGATGCTTTCTTT

clone size: -
D gene: -
J gene: TRBJ2-7
CDR3 length: 14
V gene: TRBV27
CDR3 protein: CASSLQQGGYEQYF
CDR3 DNA: TGTGCCAGCAGTTTACAACAGGGCGGGTACGAGCAGTACTTC

clone size: -
D gene: TRBD1
J gene: TRBJ2-1
CDR3 length: 19
V gene: TRBV5-1
CDR3 protein: CASRYGTGTKLYSYNEQFF
CDR3 DNA: TGCGCCAGCCGGTACGGGACAGGCACCAAACTCTACTCCTACAATGAGCAGTTCTTC

clone size: -
D gene: TRBD1
J gene: TRBJ2-7
CDR3 length: 13
V gene: TRBV6-1
CDR3 protein: CASFQDRYYEQYF
CDR3 DNA: TGTGCCAGCTTCCAGGACAGGTACTACGAGCAGTACTTC

clone size: -
D gene: TRBD2
J gene: TRBJ2-7
CDR3 length: 17
V gene: TRBV5-1
CDR3 protein: CASSPPASGRRIYEQYF
CDR3 DNA: TGCGCCAGCAGCCCACCAGCTAGCGGGCGACGTATCTACGAGCAGTACTTC

clone size: -
D gene: -
J gene: TRBJ2-2
CDR3 length: 18
V gene: TRBV27
CDR3 protein: CASSLLVGAGTNTGELFF
CDR3 DNA: TGTGCCAGCAGTTTACTAGTCGGGGCGGGAACGAACACCGGGGAGCTGTTTTTT

clone size: -
D gene: -
J gene: TRBJ1-4
CDR3 length: 15
V gene: TRBV2
CDR3 protein: CASSENRATNEKLFF
CDR3 DNA: TGTGCCAGCAGCGAGAACAGGGCAACTAATGAAAAACTGTTTTTT

clone size: -
D gene: TRBD2
J gene: TRBJ2-1
CDR3 length: 17
V gene: TRBV2
CDR3 protein: CASSEDPASGSYNEQFF
CDR3 DNA: TGTGCCAGCAGTGAAGATCCGGCTAGCGGGAGTTACAATGAGCAGTTCTTC

clone size: -
D gene: -
J gene: TRBJ2-1
CDR3 length: 13
V gene: TRBV9
CDR3 protein: CASSVGLSNEQFF
CDR3 DNA: TGTGCCAGCAGCGTAGGTCTCTCCAATGAGCAGTTCTTC

clone size: -
D gene: TRBD1
J gene: TRBJ2-7
CDR3 length: 14
V gene: TRBV9
CDR3 protein: CASNKGQGIGEQYF
CDR3 DNA: TGTGCCAGCAATAAAGGACAGGGCATCGGCGAGCAGTACTTC

clone size: -
D gene: -
J gene: TRBJ2-5
CDR3 length: 14
V gene: TRBV27
CDR3 protein: CASSSIDSGGTQYF
CDR3 DNA: TGTGCCAGCAGTTCTATCGACAGTGGCGGGACCCAGTACTTC

clone size: -
D gene: -
J gene: TRBJ1-1
CDR3 length: 14
V gene: TRBV7-6
CDR3 protein: CASSSGRGGTEAFF
CDR3 DNA: TGTGCCAGCAGTTCAGGCAGGGGCGGCACTGAAGCTTTCTTT

clone size: -
D gene: -
J gene: TRBJ2-7
CDR3 length: 12
V gene: TRBV10-3
CDR3 protein: CAISDEINEQYF
CDR3 DNA: TGTGCCATCAGTGATGAGATCAACGAGCAGTACTTC

clone size: once
D gene: -
J gene: TRBJ2-7
CDR3 length: 15
V gene: TRBV4-1
CDR3 protein: CASSQDDRSPYEQYF
CDR3 DNA: TGCGCCAGCAGCCAAGACGACAGGTCCCCCTACGAGCAGTACTTC

clone size: -
D gene: TRBD1
J gene: TRBJ1-2
CDR3 length: 15
V gene: TRBV11-2
CDR3 protein: CASTHTGGADYGYTF
CDR3 DNA: TGTGCCAGCACTCATACAGGGGGCGCTGACTATGGCTACACCTTC

clone size: -
D gene: -
J gene: TRBJ2-7
CDR3 length: 12
V gene: TRBV19
CDR3 protein: CASSNVAYEQYF
CDR3 DNA: TGTGCCAGTAGTAACGTAGCCTACGAGCAGTACTTC

clone size: -
D gene: -
J gene: TRBJ2-3
CDR3 length: 12
V gene: TRBV19
CDR3 protein: CASSRGTDTQYF
CDR3 DNA: TGTGCCAGTAGCCGGGGCACAGATACGCAGTATTTT

clone size: -
D gene: -
J gene: TRBJ2-7
CDR3 length: 15
V gene: TRBV27
CDR3 protein: CASSSQGVGTYEQYF
CDR3 DNA: TGTGCCAGCAGTTCCCAGGGTGTTGGTACCTACGAGCAGTACTTC

clone size: -
D gene: -
J gene: TRBJ2-1
CDR3 length: 13
V gene: TRBV19
CDR3 protein: CASSIGLRGEQFF
CDR3 DNA: TGTGCCAGTAGTATAGGGCTCCGGGGAGAGCAGTTCTTC

clone size: -
D gene: TRBD2
J gene: TRBJ2-7
CDR3 length: 15
V gene: TRBV28
CDR3 protein: CASSLLGGETYEQYF
CDR3 DNA: TGTGCCAGCAGCTTGCTGGGAGGGGAAACCTACGAGCAGTACTTC